This T cell receptor beta chain originates from a study of blood T cell repertoires in COVID-19 (TCRdb year 2020). Concerning the study at large: Collaborator samples came from the United States, Italy and Spain and covered acute and convalescent phases of COVID-19. The prospective study material was composed of cDNA or gDNA derived from T cells, B-cell-depleted T cells, or PBMCs. Deeply sampled blood TCRbeta repertoires from subjects exposed to, actively infected with, or recovered from COVID-19 were included in the dataset. The repertoires were made available in a free public database intended to serve as a resource for research on the immune response to SARS-CoV-2. The samples were drawn from the first 160 participants of the ongoing ImmuneRACE study and from 950 to 1,500 subjects provided by 6 global collaborators. Sample metadata almost always included a de-identified subject ID, COVID-19 status, age in years and sex. HLA class I and class II types, where available, came from metadata supplied by the sample provider rather than from assay-based typing.

With respect to this clone: The target of this receptor is not known. It has no much larger one-base neighbor in the sample; base qualities were not kept.

The immunoSEQ Assay, a bias-controlled multiplex PCR, was used to amplify TCRbeta CDR3 regions from genomic DNA. The authors' pipeline ran thus. Nucleated cell counts per sample were estimated from amplification of reference gene primers within the assay. To quantify the absolute abundance of each unique TCRbeta CDR3 rearrangement, sequence reads were collapsed and filtered. Productive Simpson clonality was computed per sample as the square root of Simpson's diversity index over productive rearrangements. TCRdb carries this immuneACCESS record with in-frame sequences only. Its versions omit some clonotypes, under half of them owing to an unresolved V gene in the studies checked, with the rest unexplained. The D gene and trimming were derived from the DNA, and the V and J assignments and clone size from that table. In this sample the table shows tens of thousands of clones, about four fifths of which occur a single time. 1.6% of the sample is held by the ten biggest clonotypes.

Study-level results and caveats: The quantity of clinical and demographic metadata differed by source and by participant and was supplied without curation.

Each collaborating institution followed its own protocols to collect whole blood in K2EDTA tubes. For TCRbeta analysis, collaborators shipped samples as frozen whole blood, isolated PBMCs, or DNA extracted from either of those sample types. The sample comprised peripheral blood. This clonotype originated in a man aged 50 or older with acute or convalescent COVID-19.

The DNA reads as follows: TGTGCCAGCAGCTTGGAGGGACAGGGGATTGAAGCTTTCTTT. Its protein reads: CASSLEGQGIEAFF. The rearranged segments are TRBV5-8 and TRBJ1-1, with 10 central nucleotides matching TRBD1. There are 14 amino acids in the CDR3, from cysteine to phenylalanine inclusive. This entry keeps only the CDR3 DNA: 42 bases, framed from base 1. The CDR1 and CDR2 encoded by the germline V gene are SGHTS and YDEGEE. Germline trimming: 0 bases from V, 7 bases from J; junction bases outside gene matches: 3.